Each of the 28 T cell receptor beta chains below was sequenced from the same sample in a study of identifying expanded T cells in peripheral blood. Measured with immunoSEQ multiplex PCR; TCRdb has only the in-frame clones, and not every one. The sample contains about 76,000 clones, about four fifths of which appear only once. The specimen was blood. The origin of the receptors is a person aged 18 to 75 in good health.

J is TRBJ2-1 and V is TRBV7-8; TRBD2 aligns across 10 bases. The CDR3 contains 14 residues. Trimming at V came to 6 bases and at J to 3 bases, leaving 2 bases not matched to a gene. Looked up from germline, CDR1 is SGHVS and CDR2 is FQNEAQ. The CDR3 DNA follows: TGTGCCAGCAGGGTAGCGGGAGGCTACAATGAGCAGTTCTTC. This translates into CASRVAGGYNEQFF. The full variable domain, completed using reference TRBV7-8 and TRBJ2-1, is GAGVSQSPRYKVAKRGQDVALRCDPISGHVSLFWYQQALGQGPEFLTYFQNEAQLDKSGLPSDRFFAERPEGSVSTLKIQRTQQEDSAVYLCASRVAGGYNEQFFGPGTRLTVL.

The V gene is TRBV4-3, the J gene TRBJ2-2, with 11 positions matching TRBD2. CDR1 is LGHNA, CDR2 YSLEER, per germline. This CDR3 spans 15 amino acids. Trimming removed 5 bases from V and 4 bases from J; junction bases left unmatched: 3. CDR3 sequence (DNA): TGCGCCAGCAGCGGGACTAGCGGTTCCACCGGGGAGCTGTTTTTT. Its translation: CASSGTSGSTGELFF.

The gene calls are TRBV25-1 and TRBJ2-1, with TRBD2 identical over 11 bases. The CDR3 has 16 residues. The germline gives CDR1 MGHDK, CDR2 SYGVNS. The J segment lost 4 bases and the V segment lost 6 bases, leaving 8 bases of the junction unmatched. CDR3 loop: CASRAIAGGVYNEQFF. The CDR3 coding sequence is TGTGCCAGCAGAGCGATAGCGGGAGGGGTATACAATGAGCAGTTCTTC.

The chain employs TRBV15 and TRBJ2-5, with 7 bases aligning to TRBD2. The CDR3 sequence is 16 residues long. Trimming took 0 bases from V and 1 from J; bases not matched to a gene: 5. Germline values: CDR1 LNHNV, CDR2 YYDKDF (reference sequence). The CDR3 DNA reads TGTGCCACCAGCAGAGATACCGGGGGGTTCCAAGAGACCCAGTACTTC. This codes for CATSRDTGGFQETQYF.

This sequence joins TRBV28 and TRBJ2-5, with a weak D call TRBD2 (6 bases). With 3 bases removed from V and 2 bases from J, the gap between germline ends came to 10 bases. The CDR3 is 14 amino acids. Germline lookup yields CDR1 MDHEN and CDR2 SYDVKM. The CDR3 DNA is TGTGCCAGCAGTTTTGGGGGAGGTCAAGAGACCCAGTACTTC. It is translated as CASSFGGGQETQYF.

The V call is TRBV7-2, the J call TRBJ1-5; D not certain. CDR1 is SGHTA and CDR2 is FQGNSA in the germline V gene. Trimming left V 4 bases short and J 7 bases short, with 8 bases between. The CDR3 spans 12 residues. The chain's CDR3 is CASSSLGQPQHF. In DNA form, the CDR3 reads TGTGCCAGCAGCTCCCTCGGCCAGCCCCAGCATTTT.

CDR3 bases: TGTGCCAGTAGTGCCGGGGAGACAGGAGCGGAAAAACTGTTTTTT. Amino acids: CASSAGETGAEKLFF. The V gene is TRBV19, the J gene TRBJ1-4; maybe TRBD1 (6 bases). The CDR3 has 15 residues. Germline loops: CDR1 LNHDA, CDR2 SQIVND (reference sequence). V gave up 5 bases and J gave up 8 bases, with 18 bases separating them. The whole variable domain, remainder taken from reference TRBV19 and TRBJ1-4, is DGGITQSPKYLFRKEGQNVTLSCEQNLNHDAMYWYRQDPGQGLRLIYYSQIVNDFQKGDIAEGYSVSREKKESFPLTVTSAQKNPTAFYLCASSAGETGAEKLFFGSGTQLSVL.

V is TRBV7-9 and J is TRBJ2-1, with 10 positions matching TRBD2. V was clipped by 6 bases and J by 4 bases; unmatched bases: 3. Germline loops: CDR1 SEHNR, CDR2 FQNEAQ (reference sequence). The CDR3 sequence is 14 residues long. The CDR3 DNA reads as TGTGCCAGCAGGAGGACTAGCGGTTACAATGAGCAGTTCTTC. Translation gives CASRRTSGYNEQFF.

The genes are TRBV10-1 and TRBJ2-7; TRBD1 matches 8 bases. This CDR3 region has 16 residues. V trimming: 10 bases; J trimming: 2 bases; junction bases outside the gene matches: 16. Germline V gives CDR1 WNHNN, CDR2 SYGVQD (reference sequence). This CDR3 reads CAKLGGRDRCPYEQYF. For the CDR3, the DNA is TGCGCCAAGCTCGGAGGGCGGGACAGGTGTCCCTACGAGCAGTACTTC.

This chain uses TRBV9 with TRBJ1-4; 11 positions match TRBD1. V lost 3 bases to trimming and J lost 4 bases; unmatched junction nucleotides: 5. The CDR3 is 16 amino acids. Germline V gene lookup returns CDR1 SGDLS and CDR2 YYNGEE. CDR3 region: CASSAGTGGSNEKLFF. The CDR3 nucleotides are TGTGCCAGCAGCGCCGGGACAGGGGGGAGTAATGAAAAACTGTTTTTT.

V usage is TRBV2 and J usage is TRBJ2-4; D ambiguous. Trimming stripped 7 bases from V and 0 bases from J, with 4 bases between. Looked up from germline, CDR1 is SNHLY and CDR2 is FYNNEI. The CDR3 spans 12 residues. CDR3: CASTQAKNIQYF. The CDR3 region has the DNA TGTGCCAGCACCCAAGCCAAAAACATTCAGTACTTC.

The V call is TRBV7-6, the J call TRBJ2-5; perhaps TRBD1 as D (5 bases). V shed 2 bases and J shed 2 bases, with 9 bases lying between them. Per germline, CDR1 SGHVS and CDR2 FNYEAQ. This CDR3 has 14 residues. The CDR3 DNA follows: TGTGCCAGCAGCTTAAGTGGGGCTCAAGAGACCCAGTACTTC. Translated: CASSLSGAQETQYF.

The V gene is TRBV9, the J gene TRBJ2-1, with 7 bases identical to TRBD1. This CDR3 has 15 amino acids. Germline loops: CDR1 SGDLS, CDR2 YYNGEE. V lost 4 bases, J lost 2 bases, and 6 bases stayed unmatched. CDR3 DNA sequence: TGTGCCAGCAGCTCCTCAGGGGGAGCCTACAATGAGCAGTTCTTC. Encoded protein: CASSSSGGAYNEQFF.

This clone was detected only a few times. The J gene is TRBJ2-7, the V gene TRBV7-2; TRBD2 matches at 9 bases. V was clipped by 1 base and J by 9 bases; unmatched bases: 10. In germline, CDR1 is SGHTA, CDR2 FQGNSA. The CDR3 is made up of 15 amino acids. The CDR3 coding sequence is TGTGCCAGCAGCTTAGGGGTAGCGGGAGAGTCTCGGCAGTACTTC. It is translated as CASSLGVAGESRQYF.

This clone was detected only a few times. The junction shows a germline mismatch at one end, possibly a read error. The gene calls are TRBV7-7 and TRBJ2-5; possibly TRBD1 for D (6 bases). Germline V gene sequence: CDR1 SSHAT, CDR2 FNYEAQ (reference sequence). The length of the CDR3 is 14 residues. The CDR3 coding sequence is TGTGCTAGCAGCTTACAGGGTTCTGTCGAGACCCAGTACTTC. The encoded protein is CASSLQGSVETQYF. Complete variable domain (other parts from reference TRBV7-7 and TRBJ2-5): GAGVSQSPRYKVTKRGQDVTLRCDPISSHATLYWYQQALGQGPEFLTYFNYEAQPDKSGLPSDRFSAERPEGSISTLTIQRTEQRDSAMYRCASSLQGSVETQYFGPGTRLLVL.

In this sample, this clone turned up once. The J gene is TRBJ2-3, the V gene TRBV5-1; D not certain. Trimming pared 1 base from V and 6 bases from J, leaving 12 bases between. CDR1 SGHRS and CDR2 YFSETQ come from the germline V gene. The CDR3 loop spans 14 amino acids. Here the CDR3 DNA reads TGCGCCAGCAGCTTGAATGATAATTTGGATACGCAGTATTTT. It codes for CASSLNDNLDTQYF.

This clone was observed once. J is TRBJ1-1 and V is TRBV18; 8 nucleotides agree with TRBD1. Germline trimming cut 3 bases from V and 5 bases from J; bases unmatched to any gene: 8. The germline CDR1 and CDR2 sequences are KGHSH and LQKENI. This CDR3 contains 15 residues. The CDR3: CASSPSTGVLTEAFF. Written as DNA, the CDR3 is TGTGCCAGCTCACCCTCGACAGGGGTATTAACTGAAGCTTTCTTT.

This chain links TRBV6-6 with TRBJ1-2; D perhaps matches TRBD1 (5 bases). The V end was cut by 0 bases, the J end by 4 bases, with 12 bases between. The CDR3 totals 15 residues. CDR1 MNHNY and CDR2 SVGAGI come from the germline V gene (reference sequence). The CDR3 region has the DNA TGTGCCAGCAGTTACTCCGGGGGGGAAGGCTATGGCTACACCTTC. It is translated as CASSYSGGEGYGYTF.

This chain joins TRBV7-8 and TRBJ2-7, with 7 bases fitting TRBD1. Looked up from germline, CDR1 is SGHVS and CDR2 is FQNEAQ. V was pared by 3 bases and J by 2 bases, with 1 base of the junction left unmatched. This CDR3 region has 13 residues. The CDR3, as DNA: TGTGCCAGCAGCTTGGACAGGACCTACGAGCAGTACTTC. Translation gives CASSLDRTYEQYF.

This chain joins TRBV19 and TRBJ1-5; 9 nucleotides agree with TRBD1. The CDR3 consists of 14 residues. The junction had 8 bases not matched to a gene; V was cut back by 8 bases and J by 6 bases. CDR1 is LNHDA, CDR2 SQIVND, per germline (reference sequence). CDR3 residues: CASGGTGRAQPQHF. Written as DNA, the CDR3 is TGTGCCAGTGGGGGGACAGGGCGGGCTCAGCCCCAGCATTTT.

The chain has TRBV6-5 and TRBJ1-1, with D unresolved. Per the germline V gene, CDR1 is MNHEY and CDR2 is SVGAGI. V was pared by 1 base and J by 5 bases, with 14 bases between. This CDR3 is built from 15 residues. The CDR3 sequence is CASSYLIPPPTEAFF. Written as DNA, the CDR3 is TGTGCCAGCAGTTACTTAATACCCCCTCCGACTGAAGCTTTCTTT.

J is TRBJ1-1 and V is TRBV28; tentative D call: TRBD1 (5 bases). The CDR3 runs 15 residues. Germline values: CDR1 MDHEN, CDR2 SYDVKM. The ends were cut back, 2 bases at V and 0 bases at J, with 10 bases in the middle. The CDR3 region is CASSLMDNMNTEAFF. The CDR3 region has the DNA TGTGCCAGCAGTTTAATGGACAACATGAACACTGAAGCTTTCTTT. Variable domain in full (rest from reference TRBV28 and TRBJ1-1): DVKVTQSSRYLVKRTGEKVFLECVQDMDHENMFWYRQDPGLGLRLIYFSYDVKMKEKGDIPEGYSVSREKKERFSLILESASTNQTSMYLCASSLMDNMNTEAFFGQGTRLTVV.

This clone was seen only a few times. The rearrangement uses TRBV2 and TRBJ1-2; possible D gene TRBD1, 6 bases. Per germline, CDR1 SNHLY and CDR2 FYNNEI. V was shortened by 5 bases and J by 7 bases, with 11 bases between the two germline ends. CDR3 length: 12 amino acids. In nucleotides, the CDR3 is TGTGCCAGCAGTCCAGGGGCCTCTGGCTACACCTTC. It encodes CASSPGASGYTF.

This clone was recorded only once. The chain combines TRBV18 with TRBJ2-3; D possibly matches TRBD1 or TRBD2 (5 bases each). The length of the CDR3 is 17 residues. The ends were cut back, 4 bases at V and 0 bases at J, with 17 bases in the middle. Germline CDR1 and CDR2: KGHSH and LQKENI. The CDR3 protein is CASSRGLDSQSTDTQYF. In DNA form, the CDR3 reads TGTGCCAGCTCACGGGGGTTAGACTCCCAAAGCACAGATACGCAGTATTTT.

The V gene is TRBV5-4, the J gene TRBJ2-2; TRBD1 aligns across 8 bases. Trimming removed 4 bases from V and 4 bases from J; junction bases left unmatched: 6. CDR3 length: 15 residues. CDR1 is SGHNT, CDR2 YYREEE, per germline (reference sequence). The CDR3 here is CASSPPDRATGELFF. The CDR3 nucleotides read TGTGCCAGCAGCCCCCCGGACAGGGCCACCGGGGAGCTGTTTTTT. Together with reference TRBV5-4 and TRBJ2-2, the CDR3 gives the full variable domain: ETGVTQSPTHLIKTRGQQVTLRCSSQSGHNTVSWYQQALGQGPQFIFQYYREEENGRGNFPPRFSGLQFPNYSSELNVNALELDDSALYLCASSPPDRATGELFFGEGSRLTVL.

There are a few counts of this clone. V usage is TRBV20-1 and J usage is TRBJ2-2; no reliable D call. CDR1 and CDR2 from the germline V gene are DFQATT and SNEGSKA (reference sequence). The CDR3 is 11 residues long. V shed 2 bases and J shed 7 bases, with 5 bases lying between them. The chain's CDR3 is CSARRLGELFF. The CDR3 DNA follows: TGCAGTGCTAGAAGGCTCGGGGAGCTGTTTTTT.

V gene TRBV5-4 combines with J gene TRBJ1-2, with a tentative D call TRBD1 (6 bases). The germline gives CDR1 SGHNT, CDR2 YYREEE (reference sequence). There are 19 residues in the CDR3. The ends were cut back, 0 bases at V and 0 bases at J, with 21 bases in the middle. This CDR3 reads CASSLDGTPARRANYGYTF. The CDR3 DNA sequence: TGTGCCAGCAGCTTGGACGGGACACCCGCCAGGAGAGCTAACTATGGCTACACCTTC.

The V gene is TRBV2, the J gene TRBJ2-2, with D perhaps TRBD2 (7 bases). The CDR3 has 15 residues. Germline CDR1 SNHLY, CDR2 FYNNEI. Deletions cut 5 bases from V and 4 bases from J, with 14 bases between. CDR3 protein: CASSRGAEGTGELFF. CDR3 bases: TGTGCCAGCAGTCGGGGGGCCGAGGGCACCGGGGAGCTGTTTTTT.